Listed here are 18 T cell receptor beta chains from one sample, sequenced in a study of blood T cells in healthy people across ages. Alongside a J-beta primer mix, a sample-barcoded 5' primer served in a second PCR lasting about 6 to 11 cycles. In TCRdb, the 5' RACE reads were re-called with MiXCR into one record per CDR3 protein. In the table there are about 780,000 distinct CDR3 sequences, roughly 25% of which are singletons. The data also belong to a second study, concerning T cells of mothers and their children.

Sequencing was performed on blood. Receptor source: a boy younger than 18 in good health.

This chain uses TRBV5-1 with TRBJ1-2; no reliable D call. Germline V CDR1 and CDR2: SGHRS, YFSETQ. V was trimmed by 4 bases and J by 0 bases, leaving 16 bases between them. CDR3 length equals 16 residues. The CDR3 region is CASSPNSPGTNYGYTF. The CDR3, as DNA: TGCGCCAGCAGCCCAAATTCGCCAGGCACTAACTATGGCTACACCTTC.

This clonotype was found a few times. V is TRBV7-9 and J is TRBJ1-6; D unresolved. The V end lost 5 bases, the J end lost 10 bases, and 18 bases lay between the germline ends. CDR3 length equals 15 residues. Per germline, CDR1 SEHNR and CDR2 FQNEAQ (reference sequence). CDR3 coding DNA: TGTGCCAGCAGCCTCAACCCCCCGGGTGAATCACCCCTCCACTTT. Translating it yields CASSLNPPGESPLHF.

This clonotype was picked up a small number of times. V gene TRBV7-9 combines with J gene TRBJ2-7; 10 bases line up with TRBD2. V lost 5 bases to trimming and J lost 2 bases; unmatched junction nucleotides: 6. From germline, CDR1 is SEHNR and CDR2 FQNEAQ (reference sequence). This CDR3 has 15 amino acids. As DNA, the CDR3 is TGTGCCAGCAGCCATCCGGGACTAGCGACCTACGAGCAGTACTTC. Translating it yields CASSHPGLATYEQYF.

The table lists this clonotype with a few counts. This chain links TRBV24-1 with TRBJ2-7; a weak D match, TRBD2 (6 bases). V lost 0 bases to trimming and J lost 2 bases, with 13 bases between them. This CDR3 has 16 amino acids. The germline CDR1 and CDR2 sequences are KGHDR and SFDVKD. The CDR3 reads CATSDLRVADTYEQYF. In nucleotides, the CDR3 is TGTGCCACCAGTGATTTGAGGGTAGCGGATACCTACGAGCAGTACTTC.

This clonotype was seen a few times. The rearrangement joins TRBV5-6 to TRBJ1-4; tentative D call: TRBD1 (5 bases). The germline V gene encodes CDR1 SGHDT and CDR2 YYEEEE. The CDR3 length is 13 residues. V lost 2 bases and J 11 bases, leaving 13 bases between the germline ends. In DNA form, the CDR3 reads TGTGCCAGCAGCTTATCCAGGGCCGGTAAACTGTTTTTT. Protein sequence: CASSLSRAGKLFF.

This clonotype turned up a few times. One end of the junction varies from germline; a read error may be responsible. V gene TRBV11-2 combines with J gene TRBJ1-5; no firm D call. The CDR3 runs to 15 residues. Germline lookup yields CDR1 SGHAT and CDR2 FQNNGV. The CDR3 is CASSQAGNSNRPQHF. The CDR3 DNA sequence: TGTGCCAGCAGCCAGGCGGGGAACAGCAATCGGCCCCAGCATTTT.

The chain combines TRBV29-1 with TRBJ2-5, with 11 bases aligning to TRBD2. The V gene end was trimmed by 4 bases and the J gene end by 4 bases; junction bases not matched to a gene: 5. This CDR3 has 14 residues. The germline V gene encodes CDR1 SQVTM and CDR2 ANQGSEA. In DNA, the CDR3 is TGCAGCGTTGGGAGTAGCGGGGGGGGAGAGACCCAGTACTTC. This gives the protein CSVGSSGGGETQYF.

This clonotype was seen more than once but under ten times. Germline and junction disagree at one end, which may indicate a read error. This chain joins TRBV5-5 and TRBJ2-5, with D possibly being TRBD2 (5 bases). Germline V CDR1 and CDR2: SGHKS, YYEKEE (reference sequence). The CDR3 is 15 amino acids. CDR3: CASTNEIRGWETQYF. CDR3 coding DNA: TGTGCTAGCACCAATGAAATCCGGGGTTGGGAGACCCAGTACTTC.

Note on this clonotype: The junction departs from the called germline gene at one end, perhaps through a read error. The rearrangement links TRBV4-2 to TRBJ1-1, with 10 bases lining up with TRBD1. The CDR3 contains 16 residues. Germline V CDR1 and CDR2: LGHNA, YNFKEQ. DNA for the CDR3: TGTGACAGCAGCCAGTCCTCCGGGACAGGGGACACTGAAGCTTTCTTT. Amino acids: CDSSQSSGTGDTEAFF.

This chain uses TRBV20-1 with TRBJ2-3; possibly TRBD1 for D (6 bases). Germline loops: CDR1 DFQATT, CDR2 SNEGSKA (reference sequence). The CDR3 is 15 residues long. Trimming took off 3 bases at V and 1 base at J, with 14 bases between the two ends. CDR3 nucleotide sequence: TGCAGTGCTAGTTCCTCAGGGGTACGCACAGATACGCAGTATTTT. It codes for CSASSSGVRTDTQYF.

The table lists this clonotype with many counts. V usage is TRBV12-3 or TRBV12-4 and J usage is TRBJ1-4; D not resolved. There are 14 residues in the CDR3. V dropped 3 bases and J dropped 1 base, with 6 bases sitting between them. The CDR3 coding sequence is TGTGCCAGCAGTTTTCAAGGAACTAATGAAAAACTGTTTTTT. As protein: CASSFQGTNEKLFF.

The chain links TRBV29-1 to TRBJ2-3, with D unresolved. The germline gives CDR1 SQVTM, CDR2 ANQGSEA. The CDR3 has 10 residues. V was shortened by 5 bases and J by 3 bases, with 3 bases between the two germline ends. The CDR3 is CSVRTDTQYF. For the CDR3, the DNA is TGCAGCGTTCGGACAGATACGCAGTATTTT.

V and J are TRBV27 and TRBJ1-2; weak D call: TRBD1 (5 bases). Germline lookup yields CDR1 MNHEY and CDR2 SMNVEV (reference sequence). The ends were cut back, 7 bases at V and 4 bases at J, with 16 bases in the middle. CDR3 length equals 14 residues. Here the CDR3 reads CASKSGTGGYGYTF. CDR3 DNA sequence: TGTGCCAGCAAATCCGGGACTGGCGGCTATGGCTACACCTTC.

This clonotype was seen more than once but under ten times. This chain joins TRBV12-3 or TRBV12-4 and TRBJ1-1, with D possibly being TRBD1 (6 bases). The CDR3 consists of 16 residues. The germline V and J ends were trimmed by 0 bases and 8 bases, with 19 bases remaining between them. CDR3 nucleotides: TGTGCCAGCAGTTTAGCGTCAGGAGGGGGATACCGAGAAGCTTTCTTT. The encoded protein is CASSLASGGGYREAFF.

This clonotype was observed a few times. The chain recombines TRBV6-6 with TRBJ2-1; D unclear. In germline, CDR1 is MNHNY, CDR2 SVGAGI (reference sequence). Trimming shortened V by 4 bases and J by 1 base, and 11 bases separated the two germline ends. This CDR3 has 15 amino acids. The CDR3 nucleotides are TGTGCCAGCAGTTTTGGACCCCTTTCCTACAATGAGCAGTTCTTC. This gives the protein CASSFGPLSYNEQFF.

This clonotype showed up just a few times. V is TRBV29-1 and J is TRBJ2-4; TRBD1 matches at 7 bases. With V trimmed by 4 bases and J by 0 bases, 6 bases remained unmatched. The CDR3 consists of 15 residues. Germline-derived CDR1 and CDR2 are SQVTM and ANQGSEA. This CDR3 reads CSVVGGQKAKNIQYF. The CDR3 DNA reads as TGCAGCGTTGTTGGGGGACAGAAAGCCAAAAACATTCAGTACTTC.

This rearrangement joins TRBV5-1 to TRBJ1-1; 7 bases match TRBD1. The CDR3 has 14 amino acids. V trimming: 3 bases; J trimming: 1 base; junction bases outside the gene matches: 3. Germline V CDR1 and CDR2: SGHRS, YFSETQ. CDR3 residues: CASSSGQTNTEAFF. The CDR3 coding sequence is TGCGCCAGCAGCTCGGGACAGACGAACACTGAAGCTTTCTTT.

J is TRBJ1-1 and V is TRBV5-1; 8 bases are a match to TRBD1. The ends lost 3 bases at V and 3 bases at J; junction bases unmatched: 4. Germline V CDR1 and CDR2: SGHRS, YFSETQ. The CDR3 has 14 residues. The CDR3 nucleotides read TGCGCCAGCAGCTCCTCGACAGGGGACACTGAAGCTTTCTTT. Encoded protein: CASSSSTGDTEAFF.